The 25 T cell receptor beta chains reported below all come from one sample, sequenced in a study of shared clonotypes between healthy human individuals. The table came from immunoSEQ multiplex PCR; TCRdb's copy has only in-frame clones and leaves some out. This sample has about 2,200,000 clones, with approximately 94% found just once. The naive CD8 fraction comprised CD45RO-negative cells positively selected for CCR7 and excluded terminally differentiated effector memory CD45RA+ cells. Sequenced: naive CD8+ T cells from PBMCs. These TCRs come from a man aged 18 to 30 in good health. Some clones in this sample may be carry-over from other donors' samples.

This sequence joins TRBV27 and TRBJ2-1, with 12 bases aligning to TRBD2. J lost 6 bases, V lost 4 bases, and 4 bases had no gene match. The CDR3 is made up of 15 amino acids. Germline assignment: CDR1 MNHEY and CDR2 SMNVEV (reference sequence). DNA of the CDR3: TGTGCCAGCAGTTCGGGACTAGCGGGTTCCAATGAGCAGTTCTTC. This gives the protein CASSSGLAGSNEQFF.

The genes are TRBV5-4 and TRBJ1-1; D unclear. V gave up 5 bases and J gave up 7 bases, with 9 bases separating them. Germline V CDR1 and CDR2: SGHNT, YYREEE (reference sequence). The CDR3 is made up of 11 amino acids. The CDR3 loop is CASRGMDEAFF. The CDR3, as DNA: TGTGCCAGCAGAGGGATGGATGAAGCTTTCTTT.

The chain combines TRBV28 with TRBJ2-7; TRBD2 aligns across 7 bases. This CDR3 contains 14 residues. Looked up from germline, CDR1 is MDHEN and CDR2 is SYDVKM. After removal of 6 bases from V and 0 bases from J, the junction contained 5 bases not matched to a gene. This CDR3 reads CASSQAGSSYEQYF. The CDR3 DNA reads TGTGCCAGCAGCCAAGCGGGGAGCTCCTACGAGCAGTACTTC.

This rearrangement joins TRBV7-9 to TRBJ1-3; the match to TRBD1 covers 12 bases. This CDR3 spans 16 amino acids. The germline V gene encodes CDR1 SEHNR and CDR2 FQNEAQ (reference sequence). The trim removed 5 bases at V and 3 bases at J, leaving 5 bases unmatched. The CDR3 DNA sequence: TGTGCCAGCAGCGGCCGGGACAGGGGGCGTGGAAACACCATATATTTT. Translated, it gives CASSGRDRGRGNTIYF.

This chain uses TRBV4-2 with TRBJ1-5; possible D gene TRBD1, 5 bases. Germline CDR1 and CDR2: LGHNA and YNFKEQ. This CDR3 spans 18 amino acids. Trimming took 1 base from V and 4 from J, leaving 20 bases between them. CDR3: CASSQGPGLGAANQPQHF. As DNA, the CDR3 is TGTGCCAGCAGCCAAGGGCCGGGTCTCGGGGCAGCTAATCAGCCCCAGCATTTT.

This clone occurred a few times. The rearrangement uses TRBV9 and TRBJ1-1; TRBD1 is a possible D gene (5 bases). Per the germline V gene, CDR1 is SGDLS and CDR2 is YYNGEE. This CDR3 has 13 amino acids. The ends were cut back, 3 bases at V and 0 bases at J, with 6 bases in the middle. CDR3: CASSDRMNTEAFF. CDR3 DNA sequence: TGTGCCAGCAGCGACAGGATGAACACTGAAGCTTTCTTT.

The chain links TRBV10-2 to TRBJ2-7, with D perhaps matching TRBD1 or TRBD2 (7 bases each). The length of the CDR3 is 13 residues. Germline CDR1 reads WSHSY; CDR2 reads SAAADI. Trimming removed 6 bases at V and 3 bases at J, with 12 bases between. The CDR3 sequence: CASRARGGYEQYF. The CDR3 DNA reads as TGCGCCAGCAGGGCCAGGGGGGGCTACGAGCAGTACTTC.

J is TRBJ2-1 and V is TRBV28, with a weak D call TRBD1 (6 bases). This CDR3 is 17 amino acids long. The V gene's germline CDR1 is MDHEN and CDR2 SYDVKM. The V gene lost 3 bases and the J gene lost 4 bases, with 19 bases spanning the gap. The CDR3 spells CASSFGYGTLLYNEQFF. CDR3 in DNA: TGTGCCAGCAGTTTCGGTTACGGGACACTGCTTTACAATGAGCAGTTCTTC. Together with reference TRBV28 and TRBJ2-1, the CDR3 gives the full variable domain: DVKVTQSSRYLVKRTGEKVFLECVQDMDHENMFWYRQDPGLGLRLIYFSYDVKMKEKGDIPEGYSVSREKKERFSLILESASTNQTSMYLCASSFGYGTLLYNEQFFGPGTRLTVL.

The V gene is TRBV7-8, the J gene TRBJ2-7; D is perhaps TRBD1 (5 bases). V lost 5 bases and J lost 3, with 11 bases in between. Germline V CDR1 and CDR2: SGHVS, FQNEAQ. This CDR3 comprises 13 residues. Here the CDR3 DNA reads TGTGCCAGCAGCCCGCAAGGGGTCTACGAGCAGTACTTC. It encodes CASSPQGVYEQYF.

The rearrangement uses TRBV5-6 and TRBJ2-5; D perhaps matches TRBD2 (6 bases). Per germline, CDR1 SGHDT and CDR2 YYEEEE. V was trimmed by 4 bases and J by 5 bases, leaving 18 bases between them. The CDR3 runs to 15 residues. CDR3 sequence reads: CASSRDSGPGETQYF. The CDR3 nucleotides read TGTGCCAGCAGCAGGGATAGCGGACCTGGGGAGACCCAGTACTTC.

The CDR3: CASSWDGPQDTQYF. CDR3 nucleotide sequence: TGTGCCAGCAGTTGGGACGGCCCCCAAGATACGCAGTATTTT. The chain couples TRBV27 to TRBJ2-3; either TRBD1 or TRBD2 may fit D (5 bases each). In germline, CDR1 is MNHEY, CDR2 SMNVEV (reference sequence). V was clipped by 4 bases and J by 5 bases, with 13 bases between them. This CDR3 contains 14 residues.

The genes are TRBV14 and TRBJ2-1, with 8 bases matching TRBD2. The trim removed 4 bases at V and 10 bases at J, leaving 3 bases unmatched. Germline CDR1 SGHDN, CDR2 FVKESK. This CDR3 has 12 residues. The chain's CDR3 is CASSLPSGEQFF. The CDR3 coding sequence is TGTGCCAGCAGCCTCCCTAGCGGGGAGCAGTTCTTC.

The chain employs TRBV6-6 and TRBJ1-4; D is unclear. Trimming left V 10 bases short and J 7 bases short, with 16 bases between. The CDR3 has 13 residues. Germline V gives CDR1 MNHNY, CDR2 SVGAGI (reference sequence). In nucleotides, the CDR3 is TGTGCCACTCATGAGTCCCGGCTTGAAAAACTGTTTTTT. This gives the protein CATHESRLEKLFF.

On this clone itself: The same CDR3 can be traced to other DNA sequences in this sample. The gene calls are TRBV11-3 and TRBJ1-1, with D possibly being TRBD1 (6 bases). The CDR3 has 13 residues. Looked up from germline, CDR1 is SGHNT and CDR2 is YENEEA. V dropped 4 bases and J dropped 5 bases, with 11 bases sitting between them. CDR3 amino acids: CASSSRGGTEAFF. The CDR3 DNA is TGTGCCAGCAGCTCTAGGGGGGGGACTGAAGCTTTCTTT.

This chain joins TRBV4-1 and TRBJ2-1; 9 bases are a match to TRBD2. This CDR3 contains 13 residues. Germline V gives CDR1 MGHRA, CDR2 YSYEKL. The J segment lost 4 bases and the V segment lost 6 bases, leaving 1 base of the junction unmatched. The CDR3 sequence is CASRGLAYNEQFF. For the CDR3, the DNA is TGCGCCAGCAGGGGACTAGCTTACAATGAGCAGTTCTTC.

The CDR3 protein is CASSERSGNTIYF. CDR3 in DNA: TGTGCCAGCAGCGAACGGTCAGGAAACACCATATATTTT. This chain uses TRBV9 with TRBJ1-3; D not certain. There are 13 residues in the CDR3. The V and J ends lost 3 bases and 4 bases respectively, with 8 bases between them. CDR1 and CDR2 from the germline V gene are SGDLS and YYNGEE.

This clone was counted a single time. The chain has TRBV4-1 and TRBJ2-1; D ambiguous. The CDR3 sequence is 15 residues long. Germline V gene data show CDR1 as MGHRA and CDR2 as YSYEKL. Trimming left V 3 bases short and J 2 bases short, with 11 bases between. As DNA, the CDR3 is TGCGCCAGCAGCCACGGCCGGGTCCCCTACAATGAGCAGTTCTTC. It translates to CASSHGRVPYNEQFF.

This clone was observed once. The chain links TRBV11-2 to TRBJ2-1; either TRBD1 or TRBD2 may supply D (6 bases each). Germline values: CDR1 SGHAT, CDR2 FQNNGV. V dropped 5 bases and J dropped 0 bases, with 20 bases sitting between them. There are 18 residues in the CDR3. In nucleotides, the CDR3 is TGTGCCAGCAGCCGTCCCCCGGGGGCCAGTAGCTCCTACAATGAGCAGTTCTTC. Translated: CASSRPPGASSSYNEQFF. The full variable domain, rest sourced from reference TRBV11-2 and TRBJ2-1, is EAGVAQSPRYKIIEKRQSVAFWCNPISGHATLYWYQQILGQGPKLLIQFQNNGVVDDSQLPKDRFSAERLKGVDSTLKIQPAKLEDSAVYLCASSRPPGASSSYNEQFFGPGTRLTVL.

This sequence joins TRBV14 and TRBJ1-3; perhaps TRBD1 as D (5 bases). CDR3 length equals 16 residues. CDR1 SGHDN and CDR2 FVKESK come from the germline V gene. V lost 3 bases, J lost 2 bases, and 14 bases lay in between. Here the CDR3 reads CASSHPGQGPGNTIYF. In DNA, the CDR3 is TGTGCCAGCAGCCATCCTGGGCAGGGCCCTGGAAACACCATATATTTT.

The chain links TRBV7-8 to TRBJ2-5; weak D call: TRBD2 (6 bases). The CDR3 sequence is 16 residues long. Trimming removed 5 bases from V and 7 bases from J, with 23 bases in between. Germline lookup yields CDR1 SGHVS and CDR2 FQNEAQ. This CDR3 is CASSASTRERVWTQYF. CDR3 coding DNA: TGTGCCAGCAGCGCCTCGACTAGGGAACGGGTATGGACCCAGTACTTC.

The chain recombines TRBV28 with TRBJ2-1; TRBD2 agrees at 13 bases. Per germline, CDR1 MDHEN and CDR2 SYDVKM. The CDR3 loop spans 18 amino acids. The J segment lost 8 bases and the V segment lost 4 bases, leaving 14 bases of the junction unmatched. CDR3 nucleotide sequence: TGTGCCAGCAGTTCGGTAGACCGCGGGACTAGCGGGATCGATGAGCAGTTCTTC. It yields the protein CASSSVDRGTSGIDEQFF.

The rearrangement links TRBV28 to TRBJ2-1; 10 bases match TRBD2. With 7 bases clipped from V and 10 bases from J, the junction kept 13 bases outside the gene matches. The CDR3 sequence is 15 residues long. Germline V lookup: CDR1 MDHEN, CDR2 SYDVKM. The CDR3 loop reads CASTHRASGSREQFF. The CDR3 DNA reads TGTGCCAGCACCCACCGGGCTAGCGGGAGTAGGGAGCAGTTCTTC.

This chain connects TRBV15 to TRBJ2-1; 10 nucleotides align to TRBD1. The CDR3 is made up of 17 amino acids. Germline lookup yields CDR1 LNHNV and CDR2 YYDKDF (reference sequence). J lost 7 bases, V lost 0 bases, and 9 bases had no gene match. The DNA of the CDR3 is TGTGCCACCAGCAGAGATGGTCCGGGACAGGGGTATAATGAGCAGTTCTTC. Translated, it gives CATSRDGPGQGYNEQFF.

The V gene is TRBV9, the J gene TRBJ1-1; TRBD1 matches at 7 bases. Germline CDR1 reads SGDLS; CDR2 reads YYNGEE. Trimming cost V 7 bases and J 1 base; bases outside gene matches: 7. This CDR3 has 14 residues. CDR3 region: CASGPEGANTEAFF. The CDR3 bases are TGTGCCAGCGGACCCGAGGGGGCGAACACTGAAGCTTTCTTT. The full variable domain, with the rest looked up from reference TRBV9 and TRBJ1-1, is DSGVTQTPKHLITATGQRVTLRCSPRSGDLSVYWYQQSLDQGLQFLIQYYNGEERAKGNILERFSAQQFPDLHSELNLSSLELGDSALYFCASGPEGANTEAFFGQGTRLTVV.

The chain recombines TRBV19 with TRBJ2-1; TRBD1 aligns across 7 bases. The CDR3 is made up of 15 amino acids. The V segment lost 5 bases and the J segment 6 bases; nucleotides outside the gene matches: 10. Per germline, CDR1 LNHDA and CDR2 SQIVND (reference sequence). CDR3: CASSLARGIGNEQFF. In nucleotides, the CDR3 is TGTGCCAGTAGTTTGGCCAGGGGGATTGGCAATGAGCAGTTCTTC.